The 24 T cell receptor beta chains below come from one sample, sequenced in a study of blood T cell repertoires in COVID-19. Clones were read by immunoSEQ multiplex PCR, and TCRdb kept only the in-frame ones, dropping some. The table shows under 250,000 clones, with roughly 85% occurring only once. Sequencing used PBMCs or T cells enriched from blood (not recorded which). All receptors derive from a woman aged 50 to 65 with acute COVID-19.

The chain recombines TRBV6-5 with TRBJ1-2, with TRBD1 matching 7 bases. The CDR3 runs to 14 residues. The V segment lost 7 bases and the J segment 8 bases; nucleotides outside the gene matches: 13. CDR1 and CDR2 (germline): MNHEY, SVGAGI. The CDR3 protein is CASTPTGALRGYTF. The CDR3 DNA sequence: TGTGCCAGCACCCCCACAGGGGCCCTAAGAGGCTACACCTTC.

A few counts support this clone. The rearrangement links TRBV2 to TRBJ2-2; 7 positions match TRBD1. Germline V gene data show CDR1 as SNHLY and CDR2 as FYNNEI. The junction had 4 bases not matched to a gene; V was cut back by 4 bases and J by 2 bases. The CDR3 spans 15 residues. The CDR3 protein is CASSVRGLNTGELFF. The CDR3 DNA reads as TGTGCCAGCAGTGTGAGGGGGCTAAACACCGGGGAGCTGTTTTTT.

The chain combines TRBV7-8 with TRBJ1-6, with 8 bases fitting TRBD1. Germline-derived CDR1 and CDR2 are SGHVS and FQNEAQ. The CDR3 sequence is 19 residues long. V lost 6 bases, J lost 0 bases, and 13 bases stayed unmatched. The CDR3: CASSVDRDMGSSYNSPLHF. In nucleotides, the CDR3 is TGTGCCAGCAGTGTGGACAGGGACATGGGGAGCTCCTATAATTCACCCCTCCACTTT.

Here the CDR3 DNA reads TGTGCCAGCAGTTTATCATGGGGAGGGACAGGTAATTCACCCCTCCACTTT. Protein sequence: CASSLSWGGTGNSPLHF. The chain carries TRBV27 and TRBJ1-6; TRBD1 matches 8 bases. Germline lookup yields CDR1 MNHEY and CDR2 SMNVEV (reference sequence). Germline trimming cut 0 bases from V and 6 bases from J; bases unmatched to any gene: 7. CDR3 length: 17 amino acids.

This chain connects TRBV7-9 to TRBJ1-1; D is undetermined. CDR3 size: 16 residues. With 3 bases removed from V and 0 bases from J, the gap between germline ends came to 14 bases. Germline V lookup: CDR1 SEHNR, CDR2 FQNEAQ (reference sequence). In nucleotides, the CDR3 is TGTGCCAGCAGCTTTCGAGGGATGCCCTTGAACACTGAAGCTTTCTTT. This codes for CASSFRGMPLNTEAFF.

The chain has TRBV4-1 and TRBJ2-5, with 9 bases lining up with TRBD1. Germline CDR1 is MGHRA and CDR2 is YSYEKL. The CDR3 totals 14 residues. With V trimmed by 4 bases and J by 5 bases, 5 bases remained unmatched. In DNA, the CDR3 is TGCGCCAGCAGCCCACAGGGGGCGCGGGAGACCCAGTACTTC. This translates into CASSPQGARETQYF.

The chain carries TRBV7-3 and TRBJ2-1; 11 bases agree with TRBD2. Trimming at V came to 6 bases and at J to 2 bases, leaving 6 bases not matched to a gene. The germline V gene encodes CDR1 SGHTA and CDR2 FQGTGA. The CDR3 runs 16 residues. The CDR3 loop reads CASSSTSGDAYNEQFF. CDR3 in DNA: TGTGCCAGCAGTTCGACTAGCGGGGACGCCTACAATGAGCAGTTCTTC. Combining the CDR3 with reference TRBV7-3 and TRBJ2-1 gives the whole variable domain GAGVSQTPSNKVTEKGKYVELRCDPISGHTALYWYRQSLGQGPEFLIYFQGTGAADDSGLPNDRFFAVRPEGSVSTLKIQRTERGDSAVYLCASSSTSGDAYNEQFFGPGTRLTVL.

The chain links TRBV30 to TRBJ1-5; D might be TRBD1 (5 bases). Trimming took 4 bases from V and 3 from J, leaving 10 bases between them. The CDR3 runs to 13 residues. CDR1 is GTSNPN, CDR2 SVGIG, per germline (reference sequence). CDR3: CAWTAGINQPQHF. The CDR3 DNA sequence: TGTGCCTGGACGGCAGGGATCAATCAGCCCCAGCATTTT.

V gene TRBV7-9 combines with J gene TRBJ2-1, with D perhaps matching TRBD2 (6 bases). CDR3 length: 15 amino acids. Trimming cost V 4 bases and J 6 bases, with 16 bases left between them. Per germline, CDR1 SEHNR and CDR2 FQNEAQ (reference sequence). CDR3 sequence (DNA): TGTGCCAGCAGCTCCCGGGGGATGAAGAGCAATGAGCAGTTCTTC. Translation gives CASSSRGMKSNEQFF.

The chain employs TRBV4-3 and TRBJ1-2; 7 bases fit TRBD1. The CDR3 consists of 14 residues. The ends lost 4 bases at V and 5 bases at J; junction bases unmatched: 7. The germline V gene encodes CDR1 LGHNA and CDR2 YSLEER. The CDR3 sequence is CASSPWTGGYGYTF. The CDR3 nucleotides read TGCGCCAGCAGCCCTTGGACAGGAGGATATGGCTACACCTTC.

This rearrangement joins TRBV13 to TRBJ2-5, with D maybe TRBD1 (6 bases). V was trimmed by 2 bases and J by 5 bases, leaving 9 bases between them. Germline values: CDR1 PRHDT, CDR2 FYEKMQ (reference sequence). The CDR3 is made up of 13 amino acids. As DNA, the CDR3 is TGTGCCAGCAGCTTAAACAGGGCTGAGACCCAGTACTTC. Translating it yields CASSLNRAETQYF.

The CDR3 spells CASSDSLTSGGLYNEQFF. DNA for the CDR3: TGTGCCAGCAGTGACTCCTTGACTAGCGGGGGGCTCTACAATGAGCAGTTCTTC. The rearrangement joins TRBV6-4 to TRBJ2-1; 13 nucleotides align to TRBD2. This CDR3 comprises 18 residues. CDR1 MRHNA and CDR2 SNTAGT come from the germline V gene. The V gene end was trimmed by 0 bases and the J gene end by 3 bases; junction bases not matched to a gene: 5.

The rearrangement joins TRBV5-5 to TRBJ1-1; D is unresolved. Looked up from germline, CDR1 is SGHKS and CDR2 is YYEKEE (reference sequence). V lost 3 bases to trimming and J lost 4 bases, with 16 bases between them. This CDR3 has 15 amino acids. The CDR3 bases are TGTGCCAGCAGCTCCCCAGGTCCTCTGGTCACTGAAGCTTTCTTT. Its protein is CASSSPGPLVTEAFF.

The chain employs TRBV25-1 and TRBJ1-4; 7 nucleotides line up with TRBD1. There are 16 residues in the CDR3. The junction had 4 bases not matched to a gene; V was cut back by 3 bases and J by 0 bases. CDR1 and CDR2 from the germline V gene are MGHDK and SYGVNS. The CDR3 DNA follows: TGTGCCAGCAGTGATACGACAGGGTCAACTAATGAAAAACTGTTTTTT. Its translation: CASSDTTGSTNEKLFF.

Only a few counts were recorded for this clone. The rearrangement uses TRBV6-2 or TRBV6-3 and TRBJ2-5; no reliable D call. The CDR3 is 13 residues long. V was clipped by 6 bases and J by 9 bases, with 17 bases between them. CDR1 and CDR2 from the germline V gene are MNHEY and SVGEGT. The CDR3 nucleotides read TGTGCCAGCAGCTCTTTAAGCCCGTCGGCCCAGTACTTC. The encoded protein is CASSSLSPSAQYF.

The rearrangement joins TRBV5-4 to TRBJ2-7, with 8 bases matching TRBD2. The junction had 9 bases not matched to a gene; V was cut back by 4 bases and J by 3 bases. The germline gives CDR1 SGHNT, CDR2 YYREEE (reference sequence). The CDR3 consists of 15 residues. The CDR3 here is CASSTRLASIYEQYF. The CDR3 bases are TGTGCCAGCAGCACAAGACTAGCGAGTATCTACGAGCAGTACTTC.

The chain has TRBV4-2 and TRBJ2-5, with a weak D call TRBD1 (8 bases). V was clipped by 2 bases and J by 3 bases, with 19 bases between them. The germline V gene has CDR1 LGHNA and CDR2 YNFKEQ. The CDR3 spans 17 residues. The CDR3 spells CASSQITGQGGEETQYF. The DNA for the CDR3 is TGTGCCAGCAGCCAAATAACCGGACAGGGAGGGGAAGAGACCCAGTACTTC.

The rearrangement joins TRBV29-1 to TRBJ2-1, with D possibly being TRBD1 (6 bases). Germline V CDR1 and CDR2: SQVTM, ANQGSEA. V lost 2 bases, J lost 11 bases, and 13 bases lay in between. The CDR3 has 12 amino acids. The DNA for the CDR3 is TGCAGCGTTGAACAGGGGAAGCACCAGCAGTTCTTC. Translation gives CSVEQGKHQQFF.

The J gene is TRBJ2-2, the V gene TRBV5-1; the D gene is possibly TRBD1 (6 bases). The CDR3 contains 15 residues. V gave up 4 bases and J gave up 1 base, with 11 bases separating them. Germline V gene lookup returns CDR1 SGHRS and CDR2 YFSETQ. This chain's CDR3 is CASSPKTGNTGELFF. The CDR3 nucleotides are TGCGCCAGCAGCCCCAAGACAGGGAACACCGGGGAGCTGTTTTTT.

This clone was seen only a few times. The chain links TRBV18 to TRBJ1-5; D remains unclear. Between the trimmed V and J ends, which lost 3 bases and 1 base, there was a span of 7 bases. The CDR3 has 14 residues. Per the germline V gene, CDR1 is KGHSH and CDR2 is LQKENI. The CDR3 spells CASSPAVSNQPQHF. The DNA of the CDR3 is TGTGCCAGCTCACCCGCGGTAAGCAATCAGCCCCAGCATTTT.

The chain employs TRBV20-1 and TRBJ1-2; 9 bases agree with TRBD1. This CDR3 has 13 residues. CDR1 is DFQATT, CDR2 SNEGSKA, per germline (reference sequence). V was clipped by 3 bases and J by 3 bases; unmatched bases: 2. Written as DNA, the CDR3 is TGCAGTGCTAGTGACAGGGGGGACTATGGCTACACCTTC. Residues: CSASDRGDYGYTF.

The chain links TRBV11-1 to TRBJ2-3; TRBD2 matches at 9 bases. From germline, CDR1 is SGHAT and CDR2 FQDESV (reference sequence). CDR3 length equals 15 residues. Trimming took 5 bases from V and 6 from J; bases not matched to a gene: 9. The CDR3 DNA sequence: TGTGCCAGCAGCCAGACTAGCGGCGGGGGGGATACGCAGTATTTT. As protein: CASSQTSGGGDTQYF.

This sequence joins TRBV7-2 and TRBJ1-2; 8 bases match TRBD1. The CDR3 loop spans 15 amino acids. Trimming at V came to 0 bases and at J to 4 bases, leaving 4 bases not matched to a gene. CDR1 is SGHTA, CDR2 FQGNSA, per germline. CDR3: CASSLATDRGYGYTF. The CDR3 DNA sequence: TGTGCCAGCAGCTTAGCAACAGACAGGGGCTATGGCTACACCTTC.

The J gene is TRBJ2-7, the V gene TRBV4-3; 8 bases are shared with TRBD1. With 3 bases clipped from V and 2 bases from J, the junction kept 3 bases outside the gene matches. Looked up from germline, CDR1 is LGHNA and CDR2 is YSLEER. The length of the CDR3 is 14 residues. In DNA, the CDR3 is TGCGCCAGCAGCCAGAGGACAGGGCCCTACGAGCAGTACTTC. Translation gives CASSQRTGPYEQYF.